Here is one T cell receptor beta chain with its context. This clonotype appeared a few times. The clone's antigen remains unknown. Nothing much larger sits one base from this clone, and base qualities are not available. Libraries came from 5' RACE. The listed sequencing device is Illumina HiSeq 2500. The second PCR ran for roughly 7 to 11 cycles and used a J-beta primer mix along with a sample-barcoded 5' primer. A unique molecular identifier was introduced onto each TCR beta cDNA molecule by a template-switch 5' adaptor carrying 12 random nucleotides. Each sample yielded at least 2.5 million CDR3-containing paired-end reads. All of the RNA was converted into first-strand cDNA using the Mint cDNA synthesis kit, with a TRBC-specific oligonucleotide serving as the primer. Following uracil-DNA glycosylase treatment, a first 18-cycle PCR with universal primers M1SS and BC2_uni_R was performed on all cDNA. Per the original workflow: For normalization, 1 million high-quality reads were randomly selected from each sample, with every read carrying a distinct molecular identifier. Reads with shared molecular identifiers were discarded instead of being binned into consensus sequences. CDR3 identification, clonotype clustering and error correction used MiTCR with a Q25 quality threshold and the strictest error-elimination algorithm. A nonparametric unseen species model with Euler transformation was used to estimate a lower bound on total TCR beta diversity. TCRdb reran the public reads through fastp at Q25 and MiXCR, keeping productive beta chains. Each record represents a unique CDR3 protein, reported with the most common genes and DNA among its rows. These V and J calls rely on TCRdb rather than the paper's analysis. The sample yields about 1.4 million distinct CDR3 sequences; approximately 59% were counted once. The ten largest clones add up to approximately 7% of the sample.

This specimen comes from a study of blood T cells in healthy people across ages (dated by TCRdb to 2013 to 2016). Context from the whole study: In model experiments, template switching captured about one uniquely barcoded TCR beta cDNA molecule for every two T cells. To track age-related changes in TCR beta repertoire diversity, the study relied on deep sequencing normalized with unique cDNA molecular identifiers. Four age groups were formed from the donors: young (average approximately 17 years), middle-aged (approximately 42), aged (62) and long-lived (more than 75). To avoid experimental bias, donors of different ages were randomly spread across the sequencing lanes. For two donors (one aged 18 to 30 and one aged 80 or older), the study analyzed two additional independent replicas of 1 million unique cDNA reads from the same blood draw.

Here is what the overall study found, with its caveats: Compared with the aged group, more naive CD4+ T cells, fewer expanded clones and increased TCR diversity were shown by the long-lived group, suggesting age selection. Because donor CMV infection status was unknown, age-related changes in expanded clonotypes were potentially confounded. As age increased, observed TCR beta diversity per million T cells dropped in a roughly linear way, and a significant reduction was already evident by age about 40. Bulk unsorted PBMC profiling prevented conclusive comparison of naive and antigen-experienced compartments. Estimates of total diversity based on one million sequenced T cells were considered lower bounds and underestimates. The percentage of naive T cells measured by flow cytometry correlated strongly with observed TCR beta diversity.

V is shortened by 6 bases, J by 6 bases, and the region joining them spans 10 bases. The CDR1 and CDR2 encoded by the germline V gene are SQVTM and ANQGSEA. There are 11 amino acids in the CDR3, from cysteine to phenylalanine inclusive. Only CDR3 DNA remains: 33 bases, in frame from the first base. Systemically healthy Caucasian individuals from Russia, 39 in total and aged roughly 6 to 90 years, were included as donors. Ten milliliters of peripheral blood were drawn from each donor into EDTA-treated Vacutainer tubes. Ficoll-Paque density-gradient centrifugation was used to isolate PBMCs, with at least 7 million per sample. Trizol reagent was used to extract total RNA from the PBMCs, yielding at least 6 micrograms per sample. Naive CD45RAhigh/CD27high T cell percentages were measured by flow cytometry on a PBMC aliquot from every donor.

This TCR was recovered from a man between 18 and 35 years old in good health. Sequencing was done on a sample of blood. The chain is made from TRBV29-1 and TRBJ2-3; the D gene lacks a confident call. The sequenced DNA: TGCAGCGTCGCGCCCACGGATACGCAGTATTTT. It specifies CSVAPTDTQYF.